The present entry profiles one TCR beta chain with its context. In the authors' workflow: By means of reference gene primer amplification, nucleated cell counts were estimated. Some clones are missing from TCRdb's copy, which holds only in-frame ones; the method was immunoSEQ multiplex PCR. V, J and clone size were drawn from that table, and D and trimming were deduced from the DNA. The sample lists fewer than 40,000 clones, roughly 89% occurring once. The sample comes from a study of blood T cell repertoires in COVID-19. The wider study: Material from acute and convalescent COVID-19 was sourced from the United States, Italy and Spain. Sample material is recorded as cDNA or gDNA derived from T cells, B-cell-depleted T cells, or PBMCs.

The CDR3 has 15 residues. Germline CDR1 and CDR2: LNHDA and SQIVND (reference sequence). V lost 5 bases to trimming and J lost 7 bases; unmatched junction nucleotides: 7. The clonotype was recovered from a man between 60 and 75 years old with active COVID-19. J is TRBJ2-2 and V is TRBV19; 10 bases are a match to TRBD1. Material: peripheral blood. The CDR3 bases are TGTGCCAGTAGTCCAGGGACAGGGGCAAACGGGGAGCTGTTTTTT. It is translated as CASSPGTGANGELFF.